This T cell receptor (beta chain) came from a study of technical replicates of blood from several donors. From germline, CDR1 is SGHAT and CDR2 FQNNGV. V shed 4 bases and J shed 1 base, with 12 bases lying between them. This CDR3 spans 15 amino acids. This table comes from immunoSEQ multiplex PCR, and its TCRdb copy is limited to in-frame clones, with some not included. Seen here are tens of thousands of clones, about 91% observed once, and the top ten hold roughly 0.28%. The sample comprised T cells isolated from PBMCs. This chain joins TRBV11-2 and TRBJ2-3; no definite D call. This sequence originates from a human donor in good health. This chain's CDR3 is CASSSDLGGTDTQYF. CDR3 coding DNA: TGTGCCAGCAGCTCGGATCTAGGTGGCACAGATACGCAGTATTTT. The full variable domain, with the rest looked up from reference TRBV11-2 and TRBJ2-3, is EAGVAQSPRYKIIEKRQSVAFWCNPISGHATLYWYQQILGQGPKLLIQFQNNGVVDDSQLPKDRFSAERLKGVDSTLKIQPAKLEDSAVYLCASSSDLGGTDTQYFGPGTRLTVL.